The 21 T cell receptor beta chains presented below share a single source sample, sequenced in a study of T cells in Graves' hyperthyroidism and ophthalmopathy. TCR beta CDR3 sequences were amplified from RNA transcripts. Researchers ran a first-round RT-PCR on the TCR CDR3 using the HTBI primer set. TCRdb processed the multiplex PCR reads anew with MiXCR; each CDR3 protein has one entry. The sample holds roughly 380,000 distinct CDR3 sequences, 19% seen once. The sequenced material came from blood. Receptors were obtained from a woman aged 18 to 35 with Graves' hyperthyroidism.

This clonotype occurred many times. The J gene is TRBJ2-2, the V gene TRBV6-5, with no clear D. Trimming took 4 bases from V and 5 from J, leaving 17 bases between them. The CDR3 length is 16 residues. Germline V CDR1 and CDR2: MNHEY, SVGAGI. CDR3 nucleotides: TGTGCCAGCAGTTCCCCCGGCCTTCTCTGGACCGGGGAGCTGTTTTTT. This sequence encodes CASSSPGLLWTGELFF.

Many counts were recorded for this clonotype. V is TRBV10-3 and J is TRBJ2-1, with no clear D. The CDR3 runs to 11 residues. CDR1 and CDR2 from the germline V gene are ENHRY and SYGVKD. V lost 6 bases and J 9 bases, leaving 9 bases between the germline ends. The CDR3 here is CAIRTEGEQFF. The CDR3 DNA sequence: TGTGCCATCAGGACGGAAGGTGAGCAGTTCTTC.

At least ten counts were recorded for this clonotype. Its ends do not fully match the called genes, so a read error is possible. The chain has TRBV2 and TRBJ1-5; D uncertain. In germline, CDR1 is SNHLY, CDR2 FYNNEI. This CDR3 contains 14 residues. CDR3 loop: CASSPNSYNQPQHF. CDR3 in DNA: TGCGCCAGCAGCCCCAACAGTTATAATCAGCCCCAGCATTTT.

Worth noting for this clonotype: The junction shows a germline mismatch at one end, possibly a read error. The chain couples TRBV18 to TRBJ1-5; no definite D call. The CDR3 runs to 13 residues. Per the germline V gene, CDR1 is KGHSH and CDR2 is LQKENI. This chain's CDR3 is CASPPGFNQPQHF. The CDR3 DNA sequence: TGTGCCAGCCCACCAGGTTTCAATCAGCCCCAGCATTTT.

This clonotype has just a few counts. The V and J genes are TRBV20-1 and TRBJ2-4, with 7 bases that match TRBD2. In germline, CDR1 is DFQATT, CDR2 SNEGSKA (reference sequence). CDR3 length: 14 residues. Trimming cost V 6 bases and J 4 bases; bases outside gene matches: 9. CDR3 in DNA: TGCAGTGCCCGCCGGGACGGGAGGAAAAACATTCAGTACTTC. It yields the protein CSARRDGRKNIQYF.

This clonotype was picked up many times. V usage is TRBV24-1 and J usage is TRBJ1-5; D is undetermined. CDR3 length: 12 residues. V gave up 4 bases and J gave up 4 bases, with 4 bases separating them. Germline assignment: CDR1 KGHDR and CDR2 SFDVKD. CDR3 nucleotide sequence: TGTGCCACCAGTGAATGGAATCAGCCCCAGCATTTT. This gives the protein CATSEWNQPQHF.

At least ten counts were recorded for this clonotype. The chain links TRBV6-1 to TRBJ1-1; D is undetermined. The CDR3 totals 13 residues. Trimming cost V 6 bases and J 3 bases, with 11 bases left between them. CDR1 and CDR2 (germline): MNHNS, SASEGT. The CDR3 DNA reads as TGTGCCAGCAGACAGATTAGATACACTGAAGCTTTCTTT. Its protein is CASRQIRYTEAFF.

V is TRBV18 and J is TRBJ1-3; D remains unclear. The V end lost 3 bases, the J end lost 2 bases, and 8 bases lay between the germline ends. Germline V gene data show CDR1 as KGHSH and CDR2 as LQKENI. The CDR3 has 14 amino acids. CDR3 sequence (DNA): TGTGCCAGCTCACCCCGGACGGCTGGAAACACCATATATTTT. Translated, it gives CASSPRTAGNTIYF.

The chain employs TRBV18 and TRBJ2-1; 7 bases agree with TRBD2. There are 15 residues in the CDR3. J lost 6 bases, V lost 4 bases, and 9 bases had no gene match. Germline V gene sequence: CDR1 KGHSH, CDR2 LQKENI. Here the CDR3 DNA reads TGTGCCAGCTCACGACGGGGGGAATCGGGCAATGAGCAGTTCTTC. Translating gives CASSRRGESGNEQFF.

J is TRBJ2-2 and V is TRBV29-1; TRBD1 might be the D (7 bases). The ends were cut back, 0 bases at V and 0 bases at J, with 14 bases in the middle. This CDR3 contains 17 residues. Germline-derived CDR1 and CDR2 are SQVTM and ANQGSEA. CDR3 amino acids: CSVEDPRGESNTGELFF. The CDR3 DNA sequence: TGCAGCGTTGAAGATCCCAGGGGGGAGTCGAACACCGGGGAGCTGTTTTTT.

The table lists this clonotype with many counts. V usage is TRBV28 and J usage is TRBJ2-7; possible D gene TRBD1, 6 bases. CDR3 size: 15 residues. Per germline, CDR1 MDHEN and CDR2 SYDVKM. Trimming shortened V by 9 bases and J by 3 bases, and 21 bases separated the two germline ends. The CDR3 DNA reads as TGTGCCAGTGGATCTCACGGGACACCCTACTACGAGCAGTACTTC. Its protein product is CASGSHGTPYYEQYF.

Many counts were recorded for this clonotype. CDR3 loop: CASSDDGPNTEAFF. The DNA of the CDR3 is TGTGCCAGCAGTGATGACGGACCGAACACTGAAGCTTTCTTT. V usage is TRBV6-1 and J usage is TRBJ1-1; unclear D gene. Trimming took off 3 bases at V and 1 base at J, with 9 bases between the two ends. Per germline, CDR1 MNHNS and CDR2 SASEGT. This CDR3 contains 14 residues.

The table lists this clonotype with many counts. The CDR3 DNA reads TGTGCCAGCAGCGTCGAAGAGGGGAGGAACACTGAAGCTTTCTTT. Encoded protein: CASSVEEGRNTEAFF. This chain uses TRBV9 with TRBJ1-1, with D tentatively TRBD1 (5 bases). Germline V gene sequence: CDR1 SGDLS, CDR2 YYNGEE. The V and J ends lost 2 bases and 1 base respectively, with 12 bases between them. CDR3 length: 15 residues.

About this clonotype itself: The CDR3 does not end in the conserved phenylalanine or tryptophan, so this is likely a read error. The V and J genes are TRBV6-1 and TRBJ2-5; unclear D gene. The CDR3 loop spans 12 amino acids. Trimming took off 5 bases at V and 1 base at J, with 5 bases between the two ends. CDR1 is MNHNS and CDR2 is SASEGT in the germline V gene. CDR3 amino acids: CASSLPQETQYL. The CDR3 bases are TGTGCCAGCAGTCTACCCCAAGAGACCCAGTACCTC.

Comment on this clonotype: The CDR3 carries no conserved terminal phenylalanine or tryptophan, so it likely arises from a read error. In nucleotides, the CDR3 is TGTGCCAGCAGCGGGGACAGGGGGAAGCCGGGGGAGCTGTTTTTG. Translating gives CASSGDRGKPGELFL. The rearrangement joins TRBV6-1 to TRBJ2-2, with 11 positions matching TRBD1. The CDR3 runs to 15 residues. V gave up 6 bases and J gave up 8 bases; unmatched junction bases: 8. The V gene's germline CDR1 is MNHNS and CDR2 SASEGT.

The genes are TRBV18 and TRBJ1-3; no firm D call. Germline V gene lookup returns CDR1 KGHSH and CDR2 LQKENI. Trimming took 2 bases from V and 4 from J, leaving 12 bases between them. CDR3 length: 15 amino acids. CDR3 amino acids: CASSPVARTGNTIYF. DNA of the CDR3: TGTGCCAGCTCACCAGTTGCCAGGACGGGAAACACCATATATTTT.

This clonotype was found many times. The rearrangement joins TRBV2 to TRBJ2-5, with D possibly matching TRBD1 (6 bases). CDR1 is SNHLY and CDR2 is FYNNEI in the germline V gene. CDR3 length equals 13 residues. Between the trimmed V and J ends, which lost 3 bases and 7 bases, there was a span of 12 bases. The CDR3 DNA sequence: TGTGCCAGCAGTGACGACAGGTTCCGGACCCAGTACTTC. The encoded protein is CASSDDRFRTQYF.

This clonotype was detected ten times or more. This chain uses TRBV28 with TRBJ2-2; perhaps TRBD1 as D (5 bases). Trimming removed 6 bases from V and 1 base from J, with 15 bases in between. The CDR3 totals 16 residues. CDR1 MDHEN and CDR2 SYDVKM come from the germline V gene. The CDR3 protein is CASSPLDRLNTGELFF. The CDR3 nucleotides read TGTGCCAGCAGCCCCCTAGACAGACTGAACACCGGGGAGCTGTTTTTT.

This chain uses TRBV2 with TRBJ2-7; D call uncertain. Germline CDR1 reads SNHLY; CDR2 reads FYNNEI. Between the trimmed V and J ends, which lost 4 bases and 2 bases, there was a span of 24 bases. This CDR3 region has 18 residues. This CDR3 is CASSAPIPPYVRPYEQYF. The CDR3 bases are TGTGCCAGCAGTGCCCCAATCCCTCCGTATGTCAGACCCTACGAGCAGTACTTC. Based on the CDR3 plus reference TRBV2 and TRBJ2-7, the full variable domain is EPEVTQTPSHQVTQMGQEVILRCVPISNHLYFYWYRQILGQKVEFLVSFYNNEISEKSEIFDDQFSVERPDGSNFTLKIRSTKLEDSAMYFCASSAPIPPYVRPYEQYFGPGTRLTVT.

This clonotype was picked up many times. One end of the junction fails to match germline, which may point to a read error. The CDR3 DNA is TGTGCCGGCAGCTCCCCTGGACAGGGAGGGTCTGGCTACACCTTC. This encodes CAGSSPGQGGSGYTF. The gene calls are TRBV7-9 and TRBJ1-2; 8 bases match TRBD1. Germline CDR1 and CDR2: SEHNR and FQNEAQ (reference sequence). This CDR3 comprises 15 residues.

This clonotype was counted at least ten times. The rearrangement joins TRBV4-1 to TRBJ2-7; 10 positions agree with TRBD1. The CDR3 is 14 residues long. Per germline, CDR1 MGHRA and CDR2 YSYEKL. V lost 10 bases and J lost 1; bases outside the gene matches: 7. The CDR3 sequence is CATRPGQGSYEQYF. Here the CDR3 DNA reads TGCGCCACCCGACCGGGACAGGGGTCCTACGAGCAGTACTTC.